The 26 T cell receptor beta chains in this list originate from one sample, sequenced in a study of T-cell memory formation after mild COVID-19. Via MiXCR, TCRdb re-called the 5' RACE reads, giving one row per CDR3 protein. Of 450,000 to 700,000 distinct CDR3 sequences detected, roughly 18% appear once; the ten largest clones hold around 11%. The sample taken for sequencing was PBMCs or a T cell subset sorted from them (not recorded which). The receptor source for this set is an adult woman who had mild COVID-19 (a few samples of this study predate the infection). Cell type and time point are not known.

This clonotype was counted only a few times. V and J are TRBV24-1 and TRBJ2-7; a weak D match, TRBD2 (5 bases). Trimming pared 3 bases from V and 4 bases from J, leaving 12 bases between. This CDR3 spans 14 amino acids. Germline V gene sequence: CDR1 KGHDR, CDR2 SFDVKD. The CDR3 nucleotides read TGTGCCACCAGTGATCCCCGGGAACGGTACGAGCAGTACTTC. Translated: CATSDPRERYEQYF.

This rearrangement joins TRBV20-1 to TRBJ2-2; D gene uncertain. The CDR3 is made up of 13 amino acids. The germline gives CDR1 DFQATT, CDR2 SNEGSKA (reference sequence). The ends were cut back, 6 bases at V and 0 bases at J, with 8 bases in the middle. The DNA of the CDR3 is TGCAGTGCGACCGGGTCGAACACCGGGGAGCTGTTTTTT. Its translation is CSATGSNTGELFF.

This clonotype was seen only a few times. The chain carries TRBV30 and TRBJ2-1; D call uncertain. The V gene's germline CDR1 is GTSNPN and CDR2 SVGIG (reference sequence). V lost 3 bases to trimming and J lost 4 bases, with 4 bases between them. The CDR3 extends over 11 amino acids. The CDR3 bases are TGTGCCTGGAGGGATTACAATGAGCAGTTCTTC. It encodes CAWRDYNEQFF.

The sample holds many counts of this clonotype. V is TRBV20-1 and J is TRBJ2-1, with 8 bases lining up with TRBD2. Unmatched junction bases numbered 8, after V lost 3 bases and J lost 7 bases. The length of the CDR3 is 14 residues. Germline V gene lookup returns CDR1 DFQATT and CDR2 SNEGSKA (reference sequence). The CDR3: CSASNLAGPNEQFF. The CDR3 bases are TGCAGTGCTAGTAACCTAGCGGGCCCGAATGAGCAGTTCTTC.

The rearrangement joins TRBV11-2 to TRBJ2-1; D call uncertain. This CDR3 is built from 12 residues. Per the germline V gene, CDR1 is SGHAT and CDR2 is FQNNGV. With 2 bases removed from V and 7 bases from J, the gap between germline ends came to 6 bases. The CDR3 DNA is TGTGCCAGCAGCTTAAGTGCAAATGAGCAGTTCTTC. Its translation is CASSLSANEQFF.

This clonotype was recorded once. This sequence joins TRBV6-6 and TRBJ1-4, with 7 bases fitting TRBD1. Germline assignment: CDR1 MNHNY and CDR2 SVGAGI (reference sequence). V shed 6 bases, J shed 5 bases, and the junction held 12 bases outside the gene matches. The CDR3 is 16 amino acids. The CDR3 here is CASSRGQATTNEKLFF. The CDR3 region has the DNA TGTGCCAGCAGCCGCGGACAGGCCACGACCAATGAAAAACTGTTTTTT.

The CDR3 coding sequence is TGCAGTGCTAAGCTTCCGAGAAGCACAGATACGCAGTATTTT. Translation: CSAKLPRSTDTQYF. The rearrangement links TRBV20-1 to TRBJ2-3; unclear D gene. Germline lookup yields CDR1 DFQATT and CDR2 SNEGSKA (reference sequence). There are 14 residues in the CDR3. V was clipped by 4 bases and J by 0 bases, with 11 bases between them.

This clonotype was seen more than once but under ten times. The rearrangement uses TRBV24-1 and TRBJ2-3; either TRBD1 or TRBD2 may supply D (5 bases each). This CDR3 contains 15 residues. The germline CDR1 and CDR2 sequences are KGHDR and SFDVKD. V shed 3 bases and J shed 5 bases, with 14 bases lying between them. DNA for the CDR3: TGTGCCACCAGTGATGAGCCGGGGCGCGGAGATACGCAGTATTTT. As protein: CATSDEPGRGDTQYF.

V is TRBV24-1 and J is TRBJ1-5; a weak D match, TRBD1 (5 bases). The CDR3 contains 15 residues. Germline loops: CDR1 KGHDR, CDR2 SFDVKD. The ends were cut back, 9 bases at V and 2 bases at J, with 16 bases in the middle. This CDR3 is CATGPSREGNQPQHF. The DNA for the CDR3 is TGTGCCACCGGCCCCAGCAGGGAGGGCAATCAGCCCCAGCATTTT.

In this sample, this clonotype turned up a few times. V gene TRBV27 combines with J gene TRBJ1-3, with D unclear. The germline gives CDR1 MNHEY, CDR2 SMNVEV (reference sequence). This CDR3 contains 15 residues. V lost 4 bases, J lost 0 bases, and 10 bases lay in between. CDR3 in DNA: TGTGCCAGCAGTTCTCACTATCTCTCTGGAAACACCATATATTTT. Protein: CASSSHYLSGNTIYF.

This chain uses TRBV6-5 with TRBJ2-2; no definite D call. CDR3 length: 15 amino acids. The germline V gene has CDR1 MNHEY and CDR2 SVGAGI. The V end was cut by 2 bases, the J end by 6 bases, with 13 bases between. The CDR3 nucleotides are TGTGCCAGCAGTTACGAACGGGCTCGAGCCGGGGAGCTGTTTTTT. It encodes CASSYERARAGELFF.

The rearrangement joins TRBV25-1 to TRBJ2-2; D possibly uses TRBD1 or TRBD2 (5 bases each). The V and J ends lost 1 base and 1 base respectively, with 16 bases between them. The V gene's germline CDR1 is MGHDK and CDR2 SYGVNS. This CDR3 comprises 18 residues. The CDR3 DNA reads TGTGCCAGCAGTGAATTTTGGGTTAGAGGGGAGAACACCGGGGAGCTGTTTTTT. This encodes CASSEFWVRGENTGELFF.

The chain links TRBV14 to TRBJ2-1; TRBD2 is a possible D gene (6 bases). V shed 11 bases and J shed 2 bases, with 19 bases lying between them. This CDR3 region has 15 residues. The germline CDR1 and CDR2 sequences are SGHDN and FVKESK. The CDR3 DNA reads as TGTGCCTGTCACCGCGGGGCTCGCCCCTACAATGAGCAGTTCTTC. It translates to CACHRGARPYNEQFF.

J is TRBJ2-7 and V is TRBV15, with D possibly called TRBD1 or TRBD2 (5 bases each). The germline V and J ends were trimmed by 5 bases and 7 bases, with 15 bases remaining between them. Per germline, CDR1 LNHNV and CDR2 YYDKDF (reference sequence). This CDR3 has 13 residues. CDR3 DNA sequence: TGTGCCACCAGCGAGTTGAAGGGGAGAGAGCAGTACTTC. Encoded protein: CATSELKGREQYF.

This clonotype is a singleton in its sample. V usage is TRBV7-3 and J usage is TRBJ2-1; the match to TRBD2 covers 11 bases. This CDR3 is built from 16 residues. Germline CDR1 is SGHTA and CDR2 is FQGTGA. The V and J ends lost 6 bases and 4 bases, in that order; junction bases with no gene match: 8. CDR3 sequence: CASSPSGGFGYNEQFF. In DNA, the CDR3 is TGTGCCAGCAGTCCTAGCGGGGGGTTCGGTTACAATGAGCAGTTCTTC.

Only a few counts were recorded for this clonotype. This chain joins TRBV6-2 or TRBV6-3 and TRBJ2-3, with TRBD2 matching 7 bases. J was trimmed by 2 bases and V by 2 bases; bases with no gene match: 1. The CDR3 is 14 residues long. The germline V gene encodes CDR1 MNHEY and CDR2 SVGEGT. The CDR3 nucleotides read TGTGCCAGCAGTTACGGGACTATCACAGATACGCAGTATTTT. Its protein product is CASSYGTITDTQYF.

A word on this clonotype: It is likely a read error, because the conserved phenylalanine at the end of the CDR3 is missing. It is unclear where the CDR3 begins or ends on the DNA, so no DNA is shown, and the CDR3 is as TCRdb lists it. CDR3 sequence: CASKGRGHLLV. J is TRBJ1-4 and V is TRBV2. Germline CDR1 SNHLY, CDR2 FYNNEI. The CDR3 is 11 residues long, ends included.

This clonotype was picked up a small number of times. The chain is built from TRBV5-1 and TRBJ2-3; D remains ambiguous. V was trimmed by 7 bases and J by 0 bases, leaving 9 bases between them. The length of the CDR3 is 13 residues. The germline V gene has CDR1 SGHRS and CDR2 YFSETQ. The CDR3 is CASRIASTDTQYF. CDR3 coding DNA: TGCGCCAGCCGGATCGCTAGCACAGATACGCAGTATTTT.

This clonotype has more than one count but fewer than ten. This sequence joins TRBV5-1 and TRBJ2-5; a weak D match, TRBD2 (6 bases). V was shortened by 1 base and J by 2 bases, with 12 bases between the two germline ends. The CDR3 runs to 15 residues. The germline V gene has CDR1 SGHRS and CDR2 YFSETQ. Here the CDR3 DNA reads TGCGCCAGCAGCTTGATAACCGGGAGTCAAGAGACCCAGTACTTC. Translating gives CASSLITGSQETQYF.

This chain uses TRBV28 with TRBJ2-7; D is unclear. Germline-derived CDR1 and CDR2 are MDHEN and SYDVKM. This CDR3 region has 15 residues. V lost 0 bases, J lost 2 bases, and 11 bases lay in between. CDR3 in DNA: TGTGCCAGCAGTTTATGGGCTGCCTATACCTACGAGCAGTACTTC. Its protein is CASSLWAAYTYEQYF.

The chain couples TRBV15 to TRBJ2-7, with a tentative D call TRBD2 (5 bases). Germline V gene data show CDR1 as LNHNV and CDR2 as YYDKDF (reference sequence). This CDR3 has 15 residues. Trimming stripped 5 bases from V and 9 bases from J, with 23 bases between. CDR3 nucleotides: TGTGCCACCAGCGGAACGGACGGGCTAGGACTGGGGCAGTACTTC. Translation gives CATSGTDGLGLGQYF.

The chain combines TRBV7-2 with TRBJ2-1; a weak D match, TRBD2 (5 bases). In germline, CDR1 is SGHTA, CDR2 FQGNSA. The CDR3 is 15 amino acids. V shed 5 bases and J shed 6 bases, with 17 bases lying between them. CDR3 nucleotide sequence: TGTGCCAGCAGCAAAACTCACCTAGCAGTCAATGAGCAGTTCTTC. Its translation is CASSKTHLAVNEQFF.

The table lists this clonotype with many counts. V usage is TRBV7-2 and J usage is TRBJ2-3, with 16 bases matching TRBD2. Germline trimming cut 5 bases from V and 7 bases from J; bases unmatched to any gene: 12. The length of the CDR3 is 18 residues. Germline CDR1 and CDR2: SGHTA and FQGNSA. This CDR3 is CASSPQTGTSGRGYTQYF. CDR3 in DNA: TGTGCCAGCAGCCCCCAAACAGGGACTAGCGGGAGGGGGTATACGCAGTATTTT. Based on the CDR3 plus reference TRBV7-2 and TRBJ2-3, the full variable domain is GAGVSQSPSNKVTEKGKDVELRCDPISGHTALYWYRQSLGQGLEFLIYFQGNSAPDKSGLPSDRFSAERTGGSVSTLTIQRTQQEDSAVYLCASSPQTGTSGRGYTQYFGPGTRLTVL.

This rearrangement joins TRBV4-1 to TRBJ1-2; 7 bases are shared with TRBD1. After removal of 5 bases from V and 2 bases from J, the junction contained 11 bases not matched to a gene. CDR3 length: 16 residues. The germline gives CDR1 MGHRA, CDR2 YSYEKL. The CDR3 sequence is CASSTVGTAPNYGYTF. In DNA form, the CDR3 reads TGCGCCAGCAGCACTGTCGGGACAGCACCGAACTATGGCTACACCTTC.

The chain combines TRBV20-1 with TRBJ2-3; TRBD2 might be the D (5 bases). V lost 5 bases and J 4 bases, leaving 13 bases between the germline ends. CDR3 length: 13 amino acids. Germline V gene data show CDR1 as DFQATT and CDR2 as SNEGSKA (reference sequence). CDR3 loop: CSAGRGGADTQYF. CDR3 nucleotide sequence: TGCAGTGCTGGCCGGGGTGGGGCAGATACGCAGTATTTT.

The rearrangement joins TRBV27 to TRBJ2-3; D is undetermined. Trimming took 0 bases from V and 2 from J, leaving 12 bases between them. Germline-derived CDR1 and CDR2 are MNHEY and SMNVEV (reference sequence). This CDR3 has 16 amino acids. The CDR3 DNA is TGTGCCAGCAGTTTATCTCCTAGGGCCCACACAGATACGCAGTATTTT. Amino acids: CASSLSPRAHTDTQYF.